This T cell receptor beta chain emerged from a study of prognosis after radiotherapy for stage I lung cancer. Across the study: The patients comprised fewer than 15 men and 5 or 6 women, spanning ages roughly 50 to 90 and having a median of about 76 years. In this cohort, no one received concurrent therapy with stereotactic body radiotherapy. Broader study findings: Unique TCR clone counts fell after stereotactic body radiation therapy, median around 10,000 versus 6,900. Patients with metastases reportedly showed TRBV and TRBJ gene usage that differed from patients without metastases.

This CDR3 is built from 16 residues. Germline V gene lookup returns CDR1 DFQATT and CDR2 SNEGSKA (reference sequence). Trimming cost V 0 bases and J 0 bases; bases outside gene matches: 7. As to this clonotype: The antigen is not known.

Genomic DNA served as the source from which two-round multiplex PCR generated TCR beta CDR3 amplicons. Amplification in first-round PCR relied on primers specific to each TRBV and TRBJ gene. TCRdb reprocessed the multiplex PCR reads via MiXCR and lists one record per CDR3 protein. The repertoire holds around 19,000 distinct CDR3 sequences, 55% seen once, with around 29% in the top ten. This material consisted of PBMCs, taken before or after stereotactic body radiation therapy (not recorded which). The chain joins TRBV20-1 to TRBJ2-7, with 8 bases aligning to TRBD2. The receptor's source is a donor older than 45 with non-small cell lung cancer. The CDR3 is CSARDLGSGDSYEQYF. As DNA, the CDR3 is TGCAGTGCTAGAGATCTTGGTAGCGGGGACTCCTACGAGCAGTACTTC.